Sequencing of this TCR beta chain was carried out in a study of CD8+CD57+ T cells in acquired aplastic anemia. Remarks on this clonotype: The missing conserved phenylalanine or tryptophan at the end of this CDR3 makes a read error likely. It is unclear where the CDR3 begins or ends on the DNA, so no DNA is shown, and the CDR3 is as TCRdb lists it.

Germline values: CDR1 SGHTA, CDR2 FQGNSA. The CDR3 region is 13 residues in length, termini included. CDR3 and TCR beta VDJ profiling relied on a genomic DNA template. TCRdb re-called the reads with MiXCR, one entry per CDR3 protein. Among around 400,000 distinct CDR3 sequences, about two thirds were seen once, and the ten largest hold 3% to 4.5%. The specimen was sorted CD4+, CD8+, or CD8+CD57+ T cells (not recorded which) from PBMCs. J is TRBJ1-1 and V is TRBV7-2; the tabulated D call, TRBD1, remains unverified against the DNA. The receptor's source is a human donor in good health, serving as a control. This CDR3 reads CASSGPGGLIAYL.